This TCR beta chain was identified in a study of CD8 T cells in Susac syndrome. The RNA input was about 0.5 to 1 ug, and it was reverse transcribed with random hexamers. Amplification of TCR beta CDR3 was carried out by immunoSEQ multiplex PCR, which covered 54 Vbeta and 13 Jbeta segments. TCRdb analysed the immunoSEQ multiplex PCR reads with MiXCR anew, one entry per CDR3 protein. In the table there are around 130,000 distinct CDR3 sequences, roughly 96% of which are singletons. This CDR3 has 18 residues. Germline trimming cut 7 bases from V and 1 base from J; bases unmatched to any gene: 18. Germline assignment: CDR1 LNHDA and CDR2 SQIVND (reference sequence). Sequencing of TCR beta was performed on blood CD8+ T cells and on blood CD4+ T cells. Those who served as multiple sclerosis controls were treatment-naive patients with stable or active relapsing-remitting disease.

V and J are TRBV19 and TRBJ1-2; 7 nucleotides agree with TRBD1. The sequence was collected from a human donor with multiple sclerosis. Sequencing was done on a sample of CD4+ T cells from PBMCs. The CDR3 nucleotides read TGTGCCAGTACCCCAGGAGGAACAGGGGCCGCGAATAACTATGGCTACACCTTC. Its protein is CASTPGGTGAANNYGYTF.